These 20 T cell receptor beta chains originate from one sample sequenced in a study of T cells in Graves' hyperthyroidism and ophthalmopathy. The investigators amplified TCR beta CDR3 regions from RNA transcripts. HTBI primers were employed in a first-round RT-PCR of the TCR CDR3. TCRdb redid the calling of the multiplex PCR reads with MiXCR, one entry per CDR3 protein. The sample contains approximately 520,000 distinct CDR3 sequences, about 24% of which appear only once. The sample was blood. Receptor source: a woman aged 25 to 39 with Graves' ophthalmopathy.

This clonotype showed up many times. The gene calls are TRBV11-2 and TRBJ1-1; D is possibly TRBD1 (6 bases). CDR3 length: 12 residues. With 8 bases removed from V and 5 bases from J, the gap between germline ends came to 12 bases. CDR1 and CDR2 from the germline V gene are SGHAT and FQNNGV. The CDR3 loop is CASSQGGTEAFF. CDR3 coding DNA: TGTGCCAGCTCCCAAGGGGGGACTGAAGCTTTCTTT.

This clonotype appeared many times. CDR3 coding DNA: TGTGCCAGCAGCCCCGACGGGGCGCAGCCCCAGCATTTT. The encoded protein is CASSPDGAQPQHF. The V gene is TRBV7-2, the J gene TRBJ1-5; D is possibly TRBD1 (5 bases). V gave up 5 bases and J gave up 7 bases, with 12 bases separating them. From germline, CDR1 is SGHTA and CDR2 FQGNSA. This CDR3 has 13 amino acids.

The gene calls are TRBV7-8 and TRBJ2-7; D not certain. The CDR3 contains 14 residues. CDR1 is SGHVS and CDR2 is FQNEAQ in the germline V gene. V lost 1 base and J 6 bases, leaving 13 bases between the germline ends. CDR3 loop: CASSLVAQSGEQYF. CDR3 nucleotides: TGTGCCAGCAGCTTAGTCGCCCAGAGTGGCGAGCAGTACTTC.

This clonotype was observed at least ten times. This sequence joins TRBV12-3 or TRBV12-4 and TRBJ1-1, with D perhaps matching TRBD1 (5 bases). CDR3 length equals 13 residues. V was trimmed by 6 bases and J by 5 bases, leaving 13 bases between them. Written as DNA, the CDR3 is TGTGCCAGCAGCTCCGGGACGGTAACTGAAGCTTTCTTT. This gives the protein CASSSGTVTEAFF.

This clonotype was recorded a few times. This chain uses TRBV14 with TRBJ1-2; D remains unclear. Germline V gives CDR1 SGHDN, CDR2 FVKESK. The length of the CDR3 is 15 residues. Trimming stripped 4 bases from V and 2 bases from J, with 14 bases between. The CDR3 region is CASSPYPGSNYGYTF. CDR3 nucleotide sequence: TGTGCCAGCAGCCCCTACCCCGGGTCAAACTATGGCTACACCTTC.

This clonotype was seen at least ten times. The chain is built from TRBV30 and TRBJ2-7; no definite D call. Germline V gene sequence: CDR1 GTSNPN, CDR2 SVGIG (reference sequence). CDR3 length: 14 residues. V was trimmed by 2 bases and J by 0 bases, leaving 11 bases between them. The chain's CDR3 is CAWSPPVPSYEQYF. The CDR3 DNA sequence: TGTGCCTGGAGTCCCCCAGTTCCCTCCTACGAGCAGTACTTC.

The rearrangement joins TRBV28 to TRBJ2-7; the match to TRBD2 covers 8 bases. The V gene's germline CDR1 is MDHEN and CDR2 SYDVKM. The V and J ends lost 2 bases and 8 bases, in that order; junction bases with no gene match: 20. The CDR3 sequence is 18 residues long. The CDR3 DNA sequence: TGTGCCAGCAGTTTACGGCACAGGGTGGGTAGCGGGACGGGGAAGCAGTACTTC. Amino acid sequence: CASSLRHRVGSGTGKQYF. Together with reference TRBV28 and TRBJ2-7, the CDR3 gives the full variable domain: DVKVTQSSRYLVKRTGEKVFLECVQDMDHENMFWYRQDPGLGLRLIYFSYDVKMKEKGDIPEGYSVSREKKERFSLILESASTNQTSMYLCASSLRHRVGSGTGKQYFGPGTRLTVT.

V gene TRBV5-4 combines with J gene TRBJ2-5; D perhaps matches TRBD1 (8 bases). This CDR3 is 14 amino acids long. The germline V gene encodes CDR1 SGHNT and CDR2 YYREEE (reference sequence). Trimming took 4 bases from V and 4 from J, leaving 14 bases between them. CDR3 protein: CASSAYRGGETQYF. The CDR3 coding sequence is TGTGCCAGCAGCGCCTACAGGGGGGGAGAGACCCAGTACTTC.

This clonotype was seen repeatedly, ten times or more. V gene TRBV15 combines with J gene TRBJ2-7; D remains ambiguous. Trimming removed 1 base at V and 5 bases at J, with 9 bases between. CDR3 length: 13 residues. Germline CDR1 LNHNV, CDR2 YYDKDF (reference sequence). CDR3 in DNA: TGTGCCACCAGCAGAGGTTGGGATAACGAGCAGTACTTC. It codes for CATSRGWDNEQYF.

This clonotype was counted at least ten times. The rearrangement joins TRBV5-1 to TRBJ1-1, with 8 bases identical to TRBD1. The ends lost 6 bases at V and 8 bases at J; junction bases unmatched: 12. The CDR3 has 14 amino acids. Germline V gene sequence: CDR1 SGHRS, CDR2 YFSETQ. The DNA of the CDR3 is TGCGCCAGCAAAGAGACAGGGGCTTCTCTCGAAGCTTTCTTT. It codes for CASKETGASLEAFF.

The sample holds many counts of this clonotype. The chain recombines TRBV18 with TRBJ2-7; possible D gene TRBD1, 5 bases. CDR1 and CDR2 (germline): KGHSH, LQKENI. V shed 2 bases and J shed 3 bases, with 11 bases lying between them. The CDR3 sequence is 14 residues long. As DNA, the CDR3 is TGTGCCAGCTCACCAGGTGCAGGGTTCTACGAGCAGTACTTC. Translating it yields CASSPGAGFYEQYF.

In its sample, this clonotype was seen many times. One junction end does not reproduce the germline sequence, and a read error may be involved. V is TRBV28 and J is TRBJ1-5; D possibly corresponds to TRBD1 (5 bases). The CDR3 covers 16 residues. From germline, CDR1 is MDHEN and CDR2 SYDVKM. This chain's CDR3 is CANSPPHRGRGQPQHF. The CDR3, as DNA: TGTGCCAACAGTCCTCCCCATCGGGGAAGGGGTCAGCCCCAGCATTTT.

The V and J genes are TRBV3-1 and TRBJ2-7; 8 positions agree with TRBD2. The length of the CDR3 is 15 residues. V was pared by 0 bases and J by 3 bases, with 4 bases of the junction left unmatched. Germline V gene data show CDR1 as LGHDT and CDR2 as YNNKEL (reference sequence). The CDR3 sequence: CASSQDFSGVYEQYF. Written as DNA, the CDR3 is TGTGCCAGCAGCCAAGACTTTAGCGGGGTCTACGAGCAGTACTTC.

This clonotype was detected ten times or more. Here the CDR3 DNA reads TGTGCCAGCAGTTACTCTTTGGGCAGGACGGTGAACACTGAAGCTTTCTTT. It is translated as CASSYSLGRTVNTEAFF. This sequence joins TRBV6-2 or TRBV6-3 and TRBJ1-1; D is unresolved. Trimming cost V 0 bases and J 0 bases, with 14 bases left between them. Germline CDR1 and CDR2: MNHEY and SVGEGT. CDR3 size: 17 residues.

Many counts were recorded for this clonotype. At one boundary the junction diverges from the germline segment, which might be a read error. The CDR3, as DNA: TGTGCCAGCAGTGAAGCGCTTCCGGGCGGCGAGAAGTACTTC. Protein product: CASSEALPGGEKYF. The chain carries TRBV2 and TRBJ2-7; D gene ambiguous. This CDR3 spans 14 amino acids. The germline CDR1 and CDR2 sequences are SNHLY and FYNNEI.

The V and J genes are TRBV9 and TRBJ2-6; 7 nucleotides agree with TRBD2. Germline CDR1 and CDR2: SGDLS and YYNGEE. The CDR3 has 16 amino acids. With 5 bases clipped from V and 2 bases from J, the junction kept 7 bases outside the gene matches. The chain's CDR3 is CASSKTGTTGANVLTF. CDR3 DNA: TGTGCCAGCAGTAAAACCGGGACTACTGGGGCCAACGTCCTGACTTTC.

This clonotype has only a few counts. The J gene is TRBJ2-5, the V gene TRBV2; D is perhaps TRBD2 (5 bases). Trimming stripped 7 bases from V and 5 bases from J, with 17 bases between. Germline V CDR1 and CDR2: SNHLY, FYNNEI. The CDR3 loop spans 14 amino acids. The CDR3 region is CASKDLGSGETQYF. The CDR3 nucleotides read TGTGCCAGCAAGGATTTGGGGAGTGGGGAGACCCAGTACTTC.

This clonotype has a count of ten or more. Here the CDR3 DNA reads TGTGCTAGTCAGACAGAGAACACTGAAGCTTTCTTT. Translation gives CASQTENTEAFF. This chain connects TRBV12-5 to TRBJ1-1; D might be TRBD1 (5 bases). Trimming removed 8 bases at V and 1 base at J, with 8 bases between. The CDR3 has 12 residues. Germline-derived CDR1 and CDR2 are LGHNT and FRNRAP.

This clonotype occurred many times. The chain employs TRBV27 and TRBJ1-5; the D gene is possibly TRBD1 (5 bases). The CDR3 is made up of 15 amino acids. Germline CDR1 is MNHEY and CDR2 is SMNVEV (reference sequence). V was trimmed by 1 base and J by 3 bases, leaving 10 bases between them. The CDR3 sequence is CASSLWGGNNQPQHF. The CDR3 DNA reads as TGTGCCAGCAGTTTATGGGGGGGAAACAATCAGCCCCAGCATTTT.

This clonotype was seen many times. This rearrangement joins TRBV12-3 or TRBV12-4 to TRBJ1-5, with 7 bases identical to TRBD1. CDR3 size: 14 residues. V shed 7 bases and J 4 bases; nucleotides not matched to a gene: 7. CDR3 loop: CASTPGTENQPQHF. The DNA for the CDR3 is TGTGCCAGCACCCCGGGGACAGAGAATCAGCCCCAGCATTTT.